These 24 T cell receptor beta chains were all obtained from the same sample, sequenced in a study of control samples from healthy donors and cancer patients. Using immunoSEQ multiplex PCR, the repertoire was profiled, and TCRdb retains in-frame clones only, with some absent. The sample shows under 200,000 clones, about 94% of them seen only once. The sequencing sample was made of blood. The receptors stem from a woman aged 40 to 50 in good health.

The chain couples TRBV27 to TRBJ2-7; 7 bases match TRBD1. Germline values: CDR1 MNHEY, CDR2 SMNVEV (reference sequence). The CDR3 runs 15 residues. Losses at the gene ends were 2 bases for V and 0 bases for J; bases not matched to a gene: 4. DNA of the CDR3: TGTGCCAGCAGTTTAACCGGGACAGTCTCCTACGAGCAGTACTTC. Translating gives CASSLTGTVSYEQYF.

The chain uses TRBV20-1 and TRBJ1-1, with 10 bases lining up with TRBD1. This CDR3 contains 11 residues. Germline CDR1 is DFQATT and CDR2 is SNEGSKA (reference sequence). V shed 2 bases and J 13 bases; nucleotides not matched to a gene: 4. The CDR3 DNA is TGCAGTGCTAGACCGGGACAGGGGAATTTCTTT. Translating it yields CSARPGQGNFF.

This chain uses TRBV7-9 with TRBJ2-1; 8 bases fit TRBD2. The CDR3 has 17 amino acids. Germline trimming cut 5 bases from V and 0 bases from J; bases unmatched to any gene: 9. The germline V gene has CDR1 SEHNR and CDR2 FQNEAQ (reference sequence). This CDR3 reads CASSRSGGGTSYNEQFF. CDR3 bases: TGTGCCAGCAGCCGCTCCGGGGGGGGGACCTCCTACAATGAGCAGTTCTTC. Based on the CDR3 plus reference TRBV7-9 and TRBJ2-1, the full variable domain is DTGVSQNPRHKITKRGQNVTFRCDPISEHNRLYWYRQTLGQGPEFLTYFQNEAQLEKSRLLSDRFSAERPKGSFSTLEIQRTEQGDSAMYLCASSRSGGGTSYNEQFFGPGTRLTVL.

This clone came up once. The CDR3 reads CASSHRTYRGNYGYTF. The CDR3, as DNA: TGTGCCAGTAGCCACCGGACCTATCGTGGGAACTATGGCTACACCTTC. The chain links TRBV19 to TRBJ1-2, with D hard to call. This CDR3 has 16 residues. CDR1 LNHDA and CDR2 SQIVND come from the germline V gene (reference sequence). The V gene lost 6 bases and the J gene lost 2 bases, with 19 bases spanning the gap.

The V call is TRBV9, the J call TRBJ1-1; D not resolved. V lost 0 bases and J 12 bases, leaving 12 bases between the germline ends. The CDR3 is 12 amino acids. Per the germline V gene, CDR1 is SGDLS and CDR2 is YYNGEE. The CDR3 sequence is CASSVGADPPFF. The CDR3 DNA reads as TGTGCCAGCAGCGTAGGAGCCGACCCCCCTTTCTTT.

This clone appeared a single time. The chain links TRBV9 to TRBJ2-3; no definite D call. This CDR3 region has 16 residues. Germline-derived CDR1 and CDR2 are SGDLS and YYNGEE. The V end lost 3 bases, the J end lost 4 bases, and 18 bases lay between the germline ends. DNA for the CDR3: TGTGCCAGCAGCGCAAGTCAGAAAAAGAGCCCAGATACGCAGTATTTT. Its translation is CASSASQKKSPDTQYF. Full variable domain (missing parts from reference TRBV9 and TRBJ2-3): DSGVTQTPKHLITATGQRVTLRCSPRSGDLSVYWYQQSLDQGLQFLIQYYNGEERAKGNILERFSAQQFPDLHSELNLSSLELGDSALYFCASSASQKKSPDTQYFGPGTRLTVL.

The rearrangement links TRBV6-2 or TRBV6-3 to TRBJ2-1; 8 bases line up with TRBD2. The CDR3 is 16 residues long. Germline CDR1 and CDR2: MNHEY and SVGEGT. The trim removed 0 bases at V and 1 base at J, leaving 2 bases unmatched. The CDR3 DNA is TGTGCCAGCAGTTACTCGCCGGGAGGGTCCTACAATGAGCAGTTCTTC. It is translated as CASSYSPGGSYNEQFF.

V is TRBV7-9 and J is TRBJ1-6; D call uncertain. The germline gives CDR1 SEHNR, CDR2 FQNEAQ (reference sequence). The V end lost 1 base, the J end lost 10 bases, and 5 bases lay between the germline ends. The CDR3 consists of 12 residues. CDR3 protein: CASSLETSPLHF. In DNA form, the CDR3 reads TGTGCCAGCAGCTTAGAGACATCACCCCTCCACTTT.

The CDR3 DNA is TGTGCCAGCAGGGCGGACAGGGGGCAGCCCCAGCATTTT. This sequence encodes CASRADRGQPQHF. The chain links TRBV6-5 to TRBJ1-5; 10 bases line up with TRBD1. The CDR3 totals 13 residues. CDR1 is MNHEY and CDR2 is SVGAGI in the germline V gene. V lost 6 bases to trimming and J lost 7 bases; unmatched junction nucleotides: 3.

The chain combines TRBV7-9 with TRBJ2-2; possible D gene TRBD1, 6 bases. This CDR3 is built from 15 residues. Germline assignment: CDR1 SEHNR and CDR2 FQNEAQ (reference sequence). Trimming took off 5 bases at V and 6 bases at J, with 16 bases between the two ends. CDR3 loop: CASSHQGRTPGELFF. The CDR3 coding sequence is TGTGCCAGCAGCCACCAGGGGAGAACGCCCGGGGAGCTGTTTTTT.

This chain connects TRBV10-3 to TRBJ2-2, with TRBD2 matching over 13 bases. In germline, CDR1 is ENHRY, CDR2 SYGVKD. This CDR3 comprises 15 residues. J gave up 7 bases and V 6 bases, and 5 bases lay outside the gene matches. Here the CDR3 reads CAIRGLAGLSGELFF. DNA for the CDR3: TGTGCCATCAGGGGACTAGCGGGACTGAGCGGGGAGCTGTTTTTT.

V is TRBV10-3 and J is TRBJ2-6, with D tentatively TRBD1 (6 bases). The CDR3 has 18 amino acids. Germline V gene data show CDR1 as ENHRY and CDR2 as SYGVKD. V lost 0 bases, J lost 1 base, and 13 bases lay in between. The CDR3 DNA reads as TGTGCCATCAGTGAGTCTACAGGGATCCGTTCTGGGGCCAACGTCCTGACTTTC. Translating gives CAISESTGIRSGANVLTF.

The rearrangement links TRBV9 to TRBJ1-3; no clear D gene. Looked up from germline, CDR1 is SGDLS and CDR2 is YYNGEE. Trimming stripped 4 bases from V and 5 bases from J, with 13 bases between. The length of the CDR3 is 14 residues. CDR3 DNA sequence: TGTGCCAGCAGCAATACAGCGACGAGAAACACCATATATTTT. It encodes CASSNTATRNTIYF.

The rearrangement uses TRBV12-3 or TRBV12-4 and TRBJ2-2, with unresolved D. V was cut by 3 bases and J by 5 bases, with 1 base left in between. The CDR3 consists of 11 residues. Here the CDR3 DNA reads TGTGCCAGCAGTTTTACCGGGGAGCTGTTTTTT. It encodes CASSFTGELFF.

The chain couples TRBV19 to TRBJ1-5; D gene ambiguous. The germline CDR1 and CDR2 sequences are LNHDA and SQIVND (reference sequence). The CDR3 loop spans 16 amino acids. V was trimmed by 3 bases and J by 0 bases, leaving 12 bases between them. The CDR3 bases are TGTGCCAGTAGTATTGGTCTCAGACTTAGCAATCAGCCCCAGCATTTT. Protein sequence: CASSIGLRLSNQPQHF.

The genes are TRBV5-4 and TRBJ2-2; 10 nucleotides match TRBD2. Per germline, CDR1 SGHNT and CDR2 YYREEE (reference sequence). V lost 2 bases to trimming and J lost 5 bases; unmatched junction nucleotides: 6. The CDR3 has 16 amino acids. The CDR3 DNA reads as TGTGCCAGCAGCTTAGCTAGCGGGAGTCGAACCGGGGAGCTGTTTTTT. Protein product: CASSLASGSRTGELFF.

The chain uses TRBV27 and TRBJ1-6; 9 bases line up with TRBD1. Losses at the gene ends were 5 bases for V and 8 bases for J; bases not matched to a gene: 4. The CDR3 runs to 14 residues. CDR1 and CDR2 (germline): MNHEY, SMNVEV (reference sequence). Here the CDR3 reads CASSPGTGYSPLHF. In DNA, the CDR3 is TGTGCCAGCAGTCCCGGGACAGGGTATTCACCCCTCCACTTT.

This chain uses TRBV6-5 with TRBJ1-5; D remains ambiguous. The V end lost 4 bases, the J end lost 3 bases, and 10 bases lay between the germline ends. Germline V gene sequence: CDR1 MNHEY, CDR2 SVGAGI. The CDR3 is 14 amino acids. As DNA, the CDR3 is TGTGCCAGCAGTTTGGAGACCAACAATCAGCCCCAGCATTTT. It is translated as CASSLETNNQPQHF.

The chain uses TRBV6-5 and TRBJ2-7, with TRBD2 matching over 12 bases. Germline CDR1 reads MNHEY; CDR2 reads SVGAGI. J was trimmed by 6 bases and V by 7 bases; bases with no gene match: 4. The CDR3 has 13 amino acids. The CDR3 protein is CASTGTSGSEQYF. Here the CDR3 DNA reads TGTGCCAGCACCGGGACTAGCGGGTCCGAGCAGTACTTC.

The chain has TRBV9 and TRBJ2-1, with D unclear. V shed 0 bases and J shed 5 bases, with 9 bases lying between them. The germline V gene encodes CDR1 SGDLS and CDR2 YYNGEE. The CDR3 totals 14 residues. CDR3 protein: CASSVGREDNEQFF. The DNA of the CDR3 is TGTGCCAGCAGCGTAGGGCGAGAAGACAATGAGCAGTTCTTC.

This rearrangement joins TRBV5-1 to TRBJ2-6; tentative D call: TRBD1 (6 bases). Germline CDR1 and CDR2: SGHRS and YFSETQ. This CDR3 is built from 16 residues. The ends were cut back, 0 bases at V and 0 bases at J, with 7 bases in the middle. The chain's CDR3 is CASSLGDNSGANVLTF. The CDR3 coding sequence is TGCGCCAGCAGCTTGGGGGACAACTCTGGGGCCAACGTCCTGACTTTC.

This clone appeared a single time. This chain connects TRBV6-6 to TRBJ2-2; weak D call: TRBD1 (5 bases). V gave up 6 bases and J gave up 5 bases, with 10 bases separating them. CDR3 length: 13 residues. Germline assignment: CDR1 MNHNY and CDR2 SVGAGI (reference sequence). The CDR3 nucleotides are TGTGCCAGCAGCTATAGGGGAACCGGGGAGCTGTTTTTT. Amino acids: CASSYRGTGELFF.

This clone was picked up one time. The chain recombines TRBV5-4 with TRBJ1-1; D remains unclear. Germline loops: CDR1 SGHNT, CDR2 YYREEE (reference sequence). The ends were cut back, 0 bases at V and 7 bases at J, with 22 bases in the middle. The CDR3 loop spans 17 amino acids. CDR3 protein: CASSLGGRGDHWGEAFF. DNA for the CDR3: TGTGCCAGCAGCTTGGGAGGGCGCGGTGACCACTGGGGTGAAGCTTTCTTT.

Only one count was recorded for this clone. V usage is TRBV5-1 and J usage is TRBJ2-5, with 8 bases that match TRBD1. Germline assignment: CDR1 SGHRS and CDR2 YFSETQ. After removal of 0 bases from V and 6 bases from J, the junction contained 10 bases not matched to a gene. The CDR3 has 16 amino acids. The CDR3 DNA follows: TGCGCCAGCAGCTTGGAGATGAGGCAGGGGGCGAAGACCCAGTACTTC. It specifies CASSLEMRQGAKTQYF.